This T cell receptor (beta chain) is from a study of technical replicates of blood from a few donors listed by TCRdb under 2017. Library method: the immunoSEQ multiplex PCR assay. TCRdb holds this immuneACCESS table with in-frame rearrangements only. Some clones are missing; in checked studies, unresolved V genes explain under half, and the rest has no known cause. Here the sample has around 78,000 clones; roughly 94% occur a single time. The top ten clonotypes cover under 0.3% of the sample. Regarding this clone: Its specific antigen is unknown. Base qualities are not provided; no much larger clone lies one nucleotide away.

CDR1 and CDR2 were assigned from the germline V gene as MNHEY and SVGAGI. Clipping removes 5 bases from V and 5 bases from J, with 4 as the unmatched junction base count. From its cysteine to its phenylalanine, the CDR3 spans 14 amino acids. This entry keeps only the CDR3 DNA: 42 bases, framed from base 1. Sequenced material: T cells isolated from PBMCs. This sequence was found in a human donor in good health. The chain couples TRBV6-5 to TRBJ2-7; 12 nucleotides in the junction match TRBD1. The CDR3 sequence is CASSRGQGAHEQYF. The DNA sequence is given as TGTGCCAGCAGTAGGGGACAGGGGGCCCACGAGCAGTACTTC.